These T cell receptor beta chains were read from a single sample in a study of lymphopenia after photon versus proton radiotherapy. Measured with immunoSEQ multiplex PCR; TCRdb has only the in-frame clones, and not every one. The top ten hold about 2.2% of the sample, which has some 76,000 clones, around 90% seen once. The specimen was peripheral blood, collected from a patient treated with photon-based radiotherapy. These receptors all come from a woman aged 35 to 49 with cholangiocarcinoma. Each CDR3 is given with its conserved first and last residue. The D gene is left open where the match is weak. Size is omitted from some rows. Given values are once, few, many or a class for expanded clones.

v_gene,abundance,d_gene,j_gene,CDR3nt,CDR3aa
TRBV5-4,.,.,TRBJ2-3,TGTGCCAGCAGCTTAGGGGGGGGGAGCACAGATACGCAGTATTTT,CASSLGGGSTDTQYF
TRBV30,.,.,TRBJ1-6,TGTGCCTGGAGTGTAGATAGGGGGGTGAATAATTCACCCCTCCACTTT,CAWSVDRGVNNSPLHF
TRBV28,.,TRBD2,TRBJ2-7,TGTGCCAGCAGTTTAAGGACTAGCACCCCCTACGAGCAGTACTTC,CASSLRTSTPYEQYF
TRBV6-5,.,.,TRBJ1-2,TGTGCCAGCCGTCCCGGGGCAGCACCATTCTATGGCTACACCTTC,CASRPGAAPFYGYTF
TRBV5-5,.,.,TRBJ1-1,TGTGCCAGCAGCTTGGGGATTACCACTGAAGCTTTCTTT,CASSLGITTEAFF
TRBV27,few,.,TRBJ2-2,TGTGCCAGCAGTTGGAGACCGAACACCGGGGAGCTGTTTTTT,CASSWRPNTGELFF
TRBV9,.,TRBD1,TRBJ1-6,TGTGCCAGCAGCCCGGGACAGGGGGCCTCACCTCTCAATTCACCCCTCCACTTT,CASSPGQGASPLNSPLHF
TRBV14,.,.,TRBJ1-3,TGTGCCAGCAGCCAAGTCTCTGGAAACACCATATATTTT,CASSQVSGNTIYF
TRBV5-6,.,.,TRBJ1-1,TGTGCCAGCAGCTTGGGACCTCTGAACACTGAAGCTTTCTTT,CASSLGPLNTEAFF
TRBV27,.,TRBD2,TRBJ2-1,TGTGCCAGCAGTTTAGGGGGGGGTAGGGCTGACAATGAGCAGTTCTTC,CASSLGGGRADNEQFF
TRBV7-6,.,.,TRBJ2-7,TGTGCCAGCAGCTTAGCGGTACAGGGTGGGTGGCCCGAGCAGTACTTC,CASSLAVQGGWPEQYF
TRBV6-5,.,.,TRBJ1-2,TGTGCCAGCAGTTCCCCCCAGGCGGGATATGGCTACACCTTC,CASSSPQAGYGYTF
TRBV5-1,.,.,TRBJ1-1,TGCGCCAGCAGCTTGGGGCTTCGGACTCCAACTAAAACGGGGGGCACTGAAGCTTTCTTT,CASSLGLRTPTKTGGTEAFF
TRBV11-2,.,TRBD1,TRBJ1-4,TGTGCCAGCAGCTTGGAAGGACAGGGGTTGGGAAAACTGTTTTTT,CASSLEGQGLGKLFF
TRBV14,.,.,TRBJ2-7,TGTGCCAGCAGCCAAGGGACGGCCTCTCAGCAGTACTTC,CASSQGTASQQYF
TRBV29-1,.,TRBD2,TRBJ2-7,TGCAGCGTTTTACCCACCAGCGGGAGAGGCTACGAGCAGTACTTC,CSVLPTSGRGYEQYF
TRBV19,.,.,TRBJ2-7,TGTGCCAGTAGTATGAATTGGGCAGCGAGCTCCTACGAGCAGTACTTC,CASSMNWAASSYEQYF
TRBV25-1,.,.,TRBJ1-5,TGTGCCAGCAGTGGGCGGACAGAAAATCAGCCCCAGCATTTT,CASSGRTENQPQHF
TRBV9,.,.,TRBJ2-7,TGTGCCAGCAGCCCCCGACAGGAATCGGACGAGCAGTACTTC,CASSPRQESDEQYF
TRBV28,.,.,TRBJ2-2,TGTGCCAGCAGTTTGGGATTTGCGGGCCGGGAGCTGTTTTTT,CASSLGFAGRELFF
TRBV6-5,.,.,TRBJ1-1,TGTGCCAGCAAGGGCTCCCAGGGGCGAGAAGGTGAAGCTTTCTTT,CASKGSQGREGEAFF
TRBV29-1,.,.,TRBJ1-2,TGCAGCGTGCAGCCCGACTCCAGCTATGGCTACACCTTC,CSVQPDSSYGYTF
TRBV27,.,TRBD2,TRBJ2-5,TGTGCCAGCAGTTTAACTTGGCGGGGGGGAAGCGAGACCCAGTACTTC,CASSLTWRGGSETQYF
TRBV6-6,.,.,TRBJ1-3,TGTGCCAGCAGTTACTCGCGGAAAAGCTCTGGAAACACCATATATTTT,CASSYSRKSSGNTIYF
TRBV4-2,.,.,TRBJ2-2,TGTGCCAGCAGCCAAGAGTGGGGCAGGTCGGCGATCGGGGAGCTGTTTTTT,CASSQEWGRSAIGELFF
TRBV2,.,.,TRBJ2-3,TGTGCCAGCAGTGAAGCGCGGGGGCTCCCCCATACGCAGTATTTT,CASSEARGLPHTQYF
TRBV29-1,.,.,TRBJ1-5,TGCAGCGTTGGTCATAGCAATCAGCCCCAGCATTTT,CSVGHSNQPQHF
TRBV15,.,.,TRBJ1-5,TGTGCCACCAGCAGACCTAGTAGCAATCAGCCCCAGCATTTT,CATSRPSSNQPQHF
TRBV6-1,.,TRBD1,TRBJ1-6,TGTGCCAGCAGTGTGGGGACAGGGGGCTCCTATAATTCACCCCTCCACTTT,CASSVGTGGSYNSPLHF
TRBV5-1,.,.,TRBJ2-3,TGCGCCAGCAGCTTTACAGGACCGACTTGGGCAGATACGCAGTATTTT,CASSFTGPTWADTQYF
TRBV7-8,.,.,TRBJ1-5,TGTGCCAGCAGCTCCCGGGTCCAGAGCAATCAGCCCCAGCATTTT,CASSSRVQSNQPQHF
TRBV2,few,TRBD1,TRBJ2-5,TGTGCCAGCAATAGGGTCGGGACAGGGGGCGAGACCCAGTACTTC,CASNRVGTGGETQYF
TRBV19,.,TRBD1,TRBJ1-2,TGTGCCAGTGTGGGACAGCCTAACTATGGCTACACCTTC,CASVGQPNYGYTF
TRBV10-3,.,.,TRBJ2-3,TGTGCCATCACCTCAGGGGCCTTAACAGATACGCAGTATTTT,CAITSGALTDTQYF
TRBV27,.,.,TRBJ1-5,TGTGCCAGCAGTTCCCGTCAAGGGGGTCGGCAGCCCCAGCATTTT,CASSSRQGGRQPQHF
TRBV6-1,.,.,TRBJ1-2,TGTGCCAGCAGTGAACTTGTATATGGCTACACCTTC,CASSELVYGYTF
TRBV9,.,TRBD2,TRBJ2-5,TGTGCCAGCAGCGACAACCCCCGAGAGGGACTAGTGCGAGAGACCCAGTACTTC,CASSDNPREGLVRETQYF
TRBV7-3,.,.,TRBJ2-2,TGTGCCAGCAGCATGACAGGCCGAGAGGGCGGGGAGCTGTTTTTT,CASSMTGREGGELFF
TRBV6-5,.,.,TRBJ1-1,TGTGCCAGCAGTTACTCAACAGGTGAAGCTTTCTTT,CASSYSTGEAFF
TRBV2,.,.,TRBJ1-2,TGTGCCAGCAGTGATCCCAGTGCCTATGGCTACACCTTC,CASSDPSAYGYTF
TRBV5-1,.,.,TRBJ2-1,TGCGCCAGCAGCTTGGGGCAGGAATACAATGAGCAGTTCTTC,CASSLGQEYNEQFF
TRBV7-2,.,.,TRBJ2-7,TGTGCCAGCAGCATTACCTACGAGCAGTACTTC,CASSITYEQYF
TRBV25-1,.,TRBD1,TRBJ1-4,TGTGCCAGCGACCCAGGACAGGGAATAAGTGAAAAACTGTTTTTT,CASDPGQGISEKLFF
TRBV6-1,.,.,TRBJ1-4,TGTGCCACCAGCCGAGGGCCTTACAATGAAAAACTGTTTTTT,CATSRGPYNEKLFF
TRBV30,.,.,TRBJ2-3,TGTGCCTGGAGCAGCGGCACAGATACGCAGTATTTT,CAWSSGTDTQYF
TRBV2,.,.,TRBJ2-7,TGTGCCAGCAGTGAGAGTCCGGGGGCCTACGAGCAGTACTTC,CASSESPGAYEQYF
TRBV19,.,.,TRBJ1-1,TGTGCCAGTAGCAGGGACGTCTTAGGGGCTGAAGCTTTCTTT,CASSRDVLGAEAFF
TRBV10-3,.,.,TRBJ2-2,TGTGCCATCATCGGTCAGGGGAACACCGGGGAGCTGTTTTTT,CAIIGQGNTGELFF
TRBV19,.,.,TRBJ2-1,TGTGCCACTGGTCACAGTTCCTATGAGCAGTTCTTC,CATGHSSYEQFF